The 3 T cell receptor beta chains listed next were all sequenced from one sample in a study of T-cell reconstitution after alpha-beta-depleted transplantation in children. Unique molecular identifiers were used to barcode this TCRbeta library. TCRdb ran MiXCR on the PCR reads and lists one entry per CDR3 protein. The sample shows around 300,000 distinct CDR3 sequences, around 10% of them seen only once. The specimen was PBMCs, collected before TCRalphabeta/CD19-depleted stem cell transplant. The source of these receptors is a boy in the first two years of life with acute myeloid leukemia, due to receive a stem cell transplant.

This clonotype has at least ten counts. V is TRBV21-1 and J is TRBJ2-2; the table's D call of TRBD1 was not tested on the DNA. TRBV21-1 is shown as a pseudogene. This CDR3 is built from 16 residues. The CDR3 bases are TGTGCCAGCAGCAAAGGGGCAGGGTATAACACCGGGGAGCTGTTTTTT. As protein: CASSKGAGYNTGELFF.

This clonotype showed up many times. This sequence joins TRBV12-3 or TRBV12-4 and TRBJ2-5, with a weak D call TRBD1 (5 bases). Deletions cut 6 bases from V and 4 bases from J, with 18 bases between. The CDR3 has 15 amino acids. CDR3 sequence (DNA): TGTGCCAGCAGCGTTGTGGCAGGGATGGGAGAGACCCAGTACTTC. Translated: CASSVVAGMGETQYF.

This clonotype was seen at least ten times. CDR3 protein: CASNQGRTYEQYF. The CDR3 DNA sequence: TGTGCCAGCAACCAGGGGCGCACCTACGAGCAGTACTTC. This chain links TRBV28 with TRBJ2-7, with D possibly TRBD1 on 6 matching bases. Trimming left V 7 bases short and J 2 bases short, with 12 bases between. The CDR3 is 13 amino acids. In germline, CDR1 is MDHEN, CDR2 SYDVKM.